This T cell receptor (beta chain) is from a study of radiotherapy plus CTLA-4 blockade in lung cancer. The data were produced by immunoSEQ multiplex PCR, yet TCRdb's version contains in-frame clones alone and is incomplete. The sample shows roughly 120,000 clones, about 77% of them seen only once. Looked up from germline, CDR1 is MNHEY and CDR2 is SMNVEV (reference sequence). The CDR3 is 18 residues long. V lost 7 bases, J lost 0 bases, and 19 bases lay in between. Here the sequenced sample was peripheral blood, taken from a patient treated with radiotherapy plus ipilimumab. The chain recombines TRBV27 with TRBJ2-6, with TRBD1 as a possible D gene (6 bases). The origin of this receptor is a human donor with non-small cell lung cancer who had a partial response to radiotherapy plus ipilimumab. The CDR3 region has the DNA TGTGCCAGCAAAGGACAGCCCGGGCCATTCTCTGGGGCCAACGTCCTGACTTTC. It codes for CASKGQPGPFSGANVLTF.